This TCR beta chain was sequenced during a study of shared clonotypes between healthy human individuals. Study context: In total, the donors were a couple of women and a few men aged 18 to 49.

CD45RO-negative CD8 cells positively selected for CCR7 made up the naive population, which excluded terminally differentiated effector memory CD45RA+ cells. Only in-frame clones appear in the TCRdb table, and some are missing; sequencing was by immunoSEQ multiplex PCR. The sample carries hundreds of thousands of clones, 98% recorded once. Comments on this clone: Its specificity is unknown.

Notes on the study in general: Generally, naive subsets (rather than memory subsets) showed larger estimated richness.

Specimen: naive CD8+ T cells sorted from blood. The sequence was obtained from a young man in good health.

CDR3 nucleotides: TGTGCCACCAGCAGCAGCGGGAGTGGGTACGAGCAGTACTTC. This gives the protein CATSSSGSGYEQYF. The chain couples TRBV15 to TRBJ2-7, with TRBD2 identical over 8 bases. With V trimmed by 3 bases and J by 4 bases, 5 bases remained unmatched. The CDR3 extends over 14 amino acids. Germline CDR1 is LNHNV and CDR2 is YYDKDF (reference sequence).